These T cell receptor beta chains were read from a single sample in a study of read filtering for tumor transcriptome and immune sequencing. TCRdb called the reads again in MiXCR, with one record for every CDR3 protein. This sample has fewer than 50,000 distinct CDR3 sequences, with under 15% found just once. Specimen: a population of CD138-negative cells sorted from bone marrow. These receptors were obtained from a donor at least 40 years old with multiple myeloma. Each CDR3 is given with its conserved first and last residue. A D gene is named only where the DNA matches it firmly. Clone size is given for some rows only: seen once, a few or many times, or a class if the clone is expanded.

v_gene	j_gene	d_gene	abundance	len	CDR3nt	CDR3aa
TRBV7-9	TRBJ2-7	NA	many	16	TGTGCCAGCAGCTTAGGAGGAGGAGGGAGAGCCTACGAGCAGTACTTC	CASSLGGGGRAYEQYF
TRBV27	TRBJ2-1	NA	many	21	TGTGCCTGCAGTTTATCGGGCTATCGTACAGGGAAACTCTCCCCGGGCAATGAGCAGTTCTTC	CACSLSGYRTGKLSPGNEQFF
TRBV7-9	TRBJ2-5	TRBD2	many	14	TGTGCCAGCCGTCTTAACGTGGGAGGGGAAACCCAGTACTTC	CASRLNVGGETQYF
TRBV3-1	TRBJ2-1	NA	many	19	TGTGCCAGCAGACTAAAGACAGGGGGTGTAGCGGGAGGCCCCAATGAGCAGTTCTTC	CASRLKTGGVAGGPNEQFF
TRBV9	TRBJ2-7	NA	many	15	TGTGCCAGCAGCTTGACGGGACAAGCGCACTACGAGCAGTACTTC	CASSLTGQAHYEQYF
TRBV12-3/TRBV12-4	TRBJ2-1	TRBD2	many	15	TGTGCCAGCAGCTTGGGGACTAGCTCCTACAATGAGCAGTTCTTC	CASSLGTSSYNEQFF
TRBV20-1	TRBJ2-5	TRBD2	many	20	TGCAGTGCTAGTCTTACCTGGACTAGCGGGACGGTTTCGTACCAAGAGACCCAGTACTTC	CSASLTWTSGTVSYQETQYF
TRBV5-8	TRBJ2-6	NA	few	14	TGTGACAGCAGCTCATCCTATGGGGCCAACGTCCTGACTTTC	CDSSSSYGANVLTF
TRBV7-9	TRBJ2-5	NA	NA	13	TGTGCCAGCAGCGCCGGAGGTCAAGAGACCCAGTACTTC	CASSAGGQETQYF
TRBV7-6	TRBJ2-1	TRBD2	many	12	TGTGCCACCATAGCGGGTAACAATGAGCAGTTCTTC	CATIAGNNEQFF
TRBV18	TRBJ2-1	NA	many	17	TGTGCCAGCTCACCACCGAGGGCCTCTCCCGGGTACAATGAGCAGTTCTTC	CASSPPRASPGYNEQFF
TRBV19	TRBJ1-5	NA	many	13	TGTGCCAGTAGTATAGAGGAGAATCAGCCCCAGCATTTT	CASSIEENQPQHF
TRBV5-1	TRBJ1-1	NA	many	14	TGCGCCAGCAGCTCACAGGGCGTGGGGGCTGAAGCTTTCTTT	CASSSQGVGAEAFF
TRBV20-1	TRBJ1-5	NA	many	14	TGCAGTGCTCCTTCCTTTAATAGCAATCAGCCCCAGCATTTT	CSAPSFNSNQPQHF
TRBV18	TRBJ2-7	NA	many	14	TGTGCCAGCTCACCGGGGTCAGGGGCCTACGAGCAGTACTTC	CASSPGSGAYEQYF
TRBV3-1	TRBJ1-5	TRBD1	few	15	TGTGCCAGCAGCACCGGGACAGGTATCAATCAGCCCCAGCATTTT	CASSTGTGINQPQHF
TRBV9	TRBJ2-7	NA	many	14	TGTGCCAGCAGCGGACCGGGACACCCCTACGAGCAGTACTTC	CASSGPGHPYEQYF
TRBV11-2	TRBJ2-7	NA	many	14	TGTGCCAGCAGCTTAGCGGAATTTACCTACGAGCAGTACTTC	CASSLAEFTYEQYF
TRBV10-2	TRBJ2-7	NA	many	15	TGCGCCAGCAGTGAGGAGCTAGCGAGAACCTACGAGCAGTACTTC	CASSEELARTYEQYF
TRBV7-8	TRBJ2-1	NA	many	14	TGTGCCAGCAGCTTAGGACCCTTGGACACTGAGCAGTTCTTC	CASSLGPLDTEQFF
TRBV7-8	TRBJ2-2	TRBD2	many	18	TGTGCCAGCAGCTTAGTGGGACTAGACTTCGCGAACACCGGGGAGCTGTTTTTT	CASSLVGLDFANTGELFF
TRBV20-1	TRBJ2-1	TRBD1	many	15	TGCAGTGCTAGAGATATACAGGGGCAAGTCAATGAGCAGTTCTTC	CSARDIQGQVNEQFF
TRBV6-1	TRBJ1-1	TRBD1	many	13	TGTGCCAGCAGGACAGGGTTGAACACTGAAGCTTTCTTT	CASRTGLNTEAFF
TRBV9	TRBJ2-3	TRBD2	many	16	TGTGCCAGCAGCCCCCGGGCTAGCGGGAGGATAGATACGCAGTATTTT	CASSPRASGRIDTQYF
TRBV6-5	TRBJ1-5	NA	many	14	TGTGCCAGCAGTTACCTCGATTCGAATCAGCCCCAGCATTTT	CASSYLDSNQPQHF
TRBV2	TRBJ2-1	TRBD1	many	14	TGTGCCAGCAAGAACAGGGGTTCCTACAATGAGCAGTTCTTC	CASKNRGSYNEQFF
TRBV7-3	TRBJ2-3	TRBD1	many	12	TGTGCCAGCAGCCGACAGGGAGATACGCAGTATTTT	CASSRQGDTQYF
TRBV3-1	TRBJ2-7	NA	few	12	TGTGCCAGCAGCGAAAGCACCTACGAGCAGTACTTC	CASSESTYEQYF
TRBV6-6	TRBJ1-5	TRBD1	many	15	TGTGCCAGCAGTTACTCCGGACAGGGGGGACAGCCCCAGCATTTT	CASSYSGQGGQPQHF
TRBV20-1	TRBJ2-7	TRBD2	few	15	TGCAGTGCTAGAGTGCTAGCGGGAAAAGGGTACGAGCAGTACTTC	CSARVLAGKGYEQYF
TRBV4-2	TRBJ2-7	TRBD2	many	17	TGTGCCAGCAGCCAAGAGCCGTGGGCTAGCGGGAGTTACGAGCAGTACTTC	CASSQEPWASGSYEQYF
TRBV10-3	TRBJ2-6	NA	many	13	TGTGCCACGCAGGGCGGCGGGGCCAACGTCCTGACTTTC	CATQGGGANVLTF
TRBV18	TRBJ2-2	NA	many	16	TGTGCCAGCTCACCGTTAGCACTGACGTACACCGGGGAGCTGTTTTTT	CASSPLALTYTGELFF
TRBV19	TRBJ1-5	NA	many	16	TGTGCCAGTAGTATGGATCAAATGGGGCGGAATCAGCCCCAGCATTTT	CASSMDQMGRNQPQHF
TRBV11-2	TRBJ2-1	NA	NA	14	TGTGCCAGCAGCTTAAGGGCGGGGCGGGATGAGCAGTTCTTC	CASSLRAGRDEQFF
TRBV20-1	TRBJ2-5	NA	many	14	TGCAGTGCTAGACCGGGACGGCCCCAAGAGACCCAGTACTTC	CSARPGRPQETQYF
TRBV29-1	TRBJ1-4	NA	NA	13	TGCGGCGTTGAAGTTTCCGGGAGCGAAAAACTGTTTTTT	CGVEVSGSEKLFF
TRBV5-1	TRBJ2-7	NA	many	15	TGCGCCAGCAGCTTGACGGGGGAGCACACCTACGAGCAGTACTTC	CASSLTGEHTYEQYF
TRBV19	TRBJ2-5	NA	NA	15	TGTGGCAGTAGTCTCCCGACGGGGGGCGTTGAGACCCAGTACTTC	CGSSLPTGGVETQYF
TRBV7-2	TRBJ2-1	TRBD2	NA	17	TGTGCCAGCAGCTTGGGGTTAGCGGGAGTCGACTACAATGAGCAGTTCTTC	CASSLGLAGVDYNEQFF
TRBV10-3	TRBJ2-7	NA	few	15	TGTGCCATCAGTGACCGCGGCAGGAGCTCCTACGAGCAGTACTTC	CAISDRGRSSYEQYF
TRBV20-1	TRBJ1-5	NA	many	15	TGCAGTGCTAGAGATAGCCAAATTGACGCCCAGCCCCAGCATTTT	CSARDSQIDAQPQHF